The clone carrying this TCR beta chain was seen a few times. The antigen remains unidentified. This sample was included in a study of CD8 T cells in ankylosing spondylitis. Study-wide points: Characteristic of ankylosing spondylitis blood, it appeared, was a TCR beta motif comprising roughly 8 highly homologous variants.

MiXCR was run by TCRdb on the 5' RACE reads, yielding one entry per CDR3 protein. This table holds 330,000 or so distinct CDR3 sequences, around 7.6% found once. V was clipped by 3 bases and J by 2 bases, with 18 bases between them. Germline lookup yields CDR1 MNHEY and CDR2 SMNVEV (reference sequence). This CDR3 has 17 amino acids. The specimen was blood, either unsorted or a sorted T cell fraction (not recorded which). The rearrangement links TRBV27 to TRBJ2-3; D might be TRBD1 or TRBD2, each matching 6 bases. The TCR was taken from a male donor with ankylosing spondylitis. The CDR3 DNA reads as TGTGCCAGCAGTTTCGGATCCGGGGGCCGTCACACAGATACGCAGTATTTT. As protein: CASSFGSGGRHTDTQYF.